These 19 T cell receptor beta chains were sequenced from one sample in a study of cytomegalovirus exposure and HLA in healthy donors. TCRdb's table, derived via immunoSEQ multiplex PCR, lists solely in-frame clones and lacks some. The profile shows about 250,000 clones, more than 75% of them singletons. Sequencing was carried out using PBMCs. These receptor sequences come from a man between 18 and 29 years old in good health and CMV-seropositive.

This chain links TRBV11-2 with TRBJ1-5, with 7 bases identical to TRBD1. The CDR3 has 14 residues. Losses at the gene ends were 5 bases for V and 3 bases for J; bases not matched to a gene: 4. Germline V gene sequence: CDR1 SGHAT, CDR2 FQNNGV. CDR3 sequence (DNA): TGTGCCAGCAGCCCGACAGGGCCCAATCAGCCCCAGCATTTT. Its translation: CASSPTGPNQPQHF.

The J gene is TRBJ2-1, the V gene TRBV29-1; D not resolved. In germline, CDR1 is SQVTM, CDR2 ANQGSEA. Between the trimmed V and J ends, which lost 0 bases and 2 bases, there was a span of 17 bases. The CDR3 is 17 amino acids. CDR3: CSVEDPYSQEPYNEQFF. The CDR3 coding sequence is TGCAGCGTTGAAGACCCCTATTCACAAGAACCCTACAATGAGCAGTTCTTC.

This sequence joins TRBV18 and TRBJ2-7; the D gene is possibly TRBD1 (6 bases). The CDR3 covers 17 residues. CDR1 is KGHSH and CDR2 is LQKENI in the germline V gene. Trimming took off 3 bases at V and 3 bases at J, with 21 bases between the two ends. The CDR3: CASSPPGLRGGVYEQYF. In nucleotides, the CDR3 is TGTGCCAGCTCACCTCCCGGGCTCAGGGGTGGGGTCTACGAGCAGTACTTC.

Concerning this clone itself: One junction end disagrees with the germline gene, perhaps due to a read error. The chain employs TRBV4-1 and TRBJ2-7, with D perhaps TRBD1 (5 bases). CDR3 length: 14 amino acids. Germline loops: CDR1 MGHRA, CDR2 YSYEKL. CDR3 sequence reads: CASSKDSLSYEQYF. CDR3 nucleotides: TGCGCCAGCAGCAAAGACAGCCTGAGCTACGAGCAGTACTTC.

The gene calls are TRBV11-3 and TRBJ2-1; the match to TRBD2 covers 8 bases. The CDR3 has 13 residues. Germline V gene sequence: CDR1 SGHNT, CDR2 YENEEA. Trimming took 5 bases from V and 7 from J; bases not matched to a gene: 4. This chain's CDR3 is CASSPGLANEQFF. In DNA, the CDR3 is TGTGCCAGCAGCCCCGGACTAGCAAATGAGCAGTTCTTC.

About this clone itself: The sample has other DNA sequences that encode this CDR3 too. The genes are TRBV5-1 and TRBJ1-3; D remains unclear. The CDR3 spans 13 residues. Trimming pared 0 bases from V and 8 bases from J, leaving 9 bases between. Germline loops: CDR1 SGHRS, CDR2 YFSETQ. The CDR3 is CASSLDSGDTIYF. The CDR3 coding sequence is TGCGCCAGCAGCTTGGATAGTGGTGACACCATATATTTT. Variable domain in full (rest from reference TRBV5-1 and TRBJ1-3): KAGVTQTPRYLIKTRGQQVTLSCSPISGHRSVSWYQQTPGQGLQFLFEYFSETQRNKGNFPGRFSGRQFSNSRSEMNVSTLELGDSALYLCASSLDSGDTIYFGEGSWLTVV.

The chain recombines TRBV2 with TRBJ2-2; D remains ambiguous. The CDR3 length is 12 residues. From germline, CDR1 is SNHLY and CDR2 FYNNEI. Trimming left V 5 bases short and J 14 bases short, with 15 bases between. Written as DNA, the CDR3 is TGTGCCAGCAGTCGGACCCCTAGAGAACTGTTTTTT. Translation: CASSRTPRELFF.

The chain carries TRBV10-3 and TRBJ2-1; D remains unclear. V lost 6 bases and J 8 bases, leaving 14 bases between the germline ends. The CDR3 runs 13 residues. CDR1 and CDR2 from the germline V gene are ENHRY and SYGVKD. The CDR3 DNA sequence: TGTGCCATCAGGATGGTAGCAAGCGATGAGCAGTTCTTC. This codes for CAIRMVASDEQFF.

The rearrangement uses TRBV4-3 and TRBJ2-1; no definite D call. V lost 5 bases, J lost 0 bases, and 8 bases lay in between. Germline V gene lookup returns CDR1 LGHNA and CDR2 YSLEER. The CDR3 has 14 residues. CDR3 in amino acids: CASSSGTSYNEQFF. The CDR3 DNA follows: TGCGCCAGCAGCTCAGGTACCTCCTACAATGAGCAGTTCTTC.

The chain links TRBV5-6 to TRBJ1-5, with 7 bases fitting TRBD1. This CDR3 is built from 16 residues. Unmatched junction bases numbered 9, after V lost 5 bases and J lost 1 base. CDR1 is SGHDT, CDR2 YYEEEE, per germline. As DNA, the CDR3 is TGTGCCAGCAGTCCGTCAGGGGGGACGAGCAATCAGCCCCAGCATTTT. This translates into CASSPSGGTSNQPQHF.

The chain recombines TRBV2 with TRBJ2-4; D is unclear. V shed 1 base and J shed 6 bases, with 7 bases lying between them. Looked up from germline, CDR1 is SNHLY and CDR2 is FYNNEI. The CDR3 contains 13 residues. The CDR3 is CASSEGQLNIQYF. DNA of the CDR3: TGTGCCAGCAGTGAAGGGCAGCTAAACATTCAGTACTTC.

The chain combines TRBV14 with TRBJ2-3, with unresolved D. V lost 4 bases to trimming and J lost 0 bases, with 11 bases between them. This CDR3 comprises 15 residues. Germline CDR1 and CDR2: SGHDN and FVKESK. The CDR3 loop is CASSLGETSTDTQYF. CDR3 DNA sequence: TGTGCCAGCAGCCTAGGAGAAACTAGCACAGATACGCAGTATTTT.

The chain links TRBV28 to TRBJ2-7, with a tentative D call TRBD2 (6 bases). The germline V gene encodes CDR1 MDHEN and CDR2 SYDVKM. V lost 7 bases to trimming and J lost 0 bases, with 13 bases between them. This CDR3 is 14 amino acids long. The CDR3 loop is CASTRAGSSYEQYF. The DNA of the CDR3 is TGTGCCAGCACCCGGGCGGGGAGCTCCTACGAGCAGTACTTC.

The count of this clone is one. V gene TRBV28 combines with J gene TRBJ1-2; the D gene is possibly TRBD1 (5 bases). Germline CDR1 MDHEN, CDR2 SYDVKM. CDR3 length: 15 residues. V lost 1 base and J lost 2, with 11 bases in between. The CDR3 sequence is CASSLSRTPNYGYTF. CDR3 in DNA: TGTGCCAGCAGTTTATCCAGGACACCAAACTATGGCTACACCTTC.

The chain combines TRBV9 with TRBJ2-3; D unclear. The germline V gene encodes CDR1 SGDLS and CDR2 YYNGEE. V gave up 0 bases and J gave up 2 bases, with 13 bases separating them. This CDR3 is built from 16 residues. The CDR3 nucleotides read TGTGCCAGCAGCGTAGACCCCTGGGGTAACACAGATACGCAGTATTTT. Protein: CASSVDPWGNTDTQYF.

The V gene is TRBV28, the J gene TRBJ2-5, with TRBD2 matching 8 bases. With V trimmed by 1 base and J by 1 base, 2 bases remained unmatched. The CDR3 extends over 15 amino acids. Per the germline V gene, CDR1 is MDHEN and CDR2 is SYDVKM. The CDR3: CASSLSGGGQETQYF. The CDR3, as DNA: TGTGCCAGCAGTTTATCGGGGGGGGGCCAAGAGACCCAGTACTTC.

The V call is TRBV29-1, the J call TRBJ1-2; D is uncertain. The CDR3 has 16 residues. CDR1 is SQVTM, CDR2 ANQGSEA, per germline. The V end was cut by 8 bases, the J end by 2 bases, with 24 bases between. The CDR3 nucleotides read TGCAGCACACGATCCCTTTTGGAGCGGCAAAACTATGGCTACACCTTC. It translates to CSTRSLLERQNYGYTF.

This sequence joins TRBV13 and TRBJ2-1; D is perhaps TRBD1 or TRBD2 (5 bases each). The V gene's germline CDR1 is PRHDT and CDR2 FYEKMQ (reference sequence). Trimming removed 2 bases from V and 0 bases from J, with 17 bases in between. This CDR3 has 18 amino acids. The CDR3 DNA reads as TGTGCCAGCAGCTTAAATAGCTTGGGGACCAACTCCTACAATGAGCAGTTCTTC. Translated: CASSLNSLGTNSYNEQFF.

This chain links TRBV6-5 with TRBJ1-2, with 8 nucleotides matching TRBD1. In germline, CDR1 is MNHEY, CDR2 SVGAGI. This CDR3 has 15 amino acids. The V and J ends lost 2 bases and 5 bases, in that order; junction bases with no gene match: 7. The CDR3 DNA sequence: TGTGCCAGCAGTTACCAAAACAGGGGGAGGTATGGCTACACCTTC. Its translation is CASSYQNRGRYGYTF.